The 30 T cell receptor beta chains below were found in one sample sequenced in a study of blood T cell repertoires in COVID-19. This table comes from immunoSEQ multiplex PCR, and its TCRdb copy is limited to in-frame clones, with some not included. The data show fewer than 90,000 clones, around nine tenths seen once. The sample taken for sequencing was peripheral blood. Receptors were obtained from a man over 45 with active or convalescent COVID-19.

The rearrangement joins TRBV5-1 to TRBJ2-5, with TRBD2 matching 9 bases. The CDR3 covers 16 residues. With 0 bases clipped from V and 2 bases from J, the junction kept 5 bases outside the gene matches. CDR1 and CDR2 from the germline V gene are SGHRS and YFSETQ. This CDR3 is CASSLASGGLQETQYF. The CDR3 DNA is TGCGCCAGCAGCTTGGCCAGCGGGGGGCTACAAGAGACCCAGTACTTC. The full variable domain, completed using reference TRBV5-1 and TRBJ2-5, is KAGVTQTPRYLIKTRGQQVTLSCSPISGHRSVSWYQQTPGQGLQFLFEYFSETQRNKGNFPGRFSGRQFSNSRSEMNVSTLELGDSALYLCASSLASGGLQETQYFGPGTRLLVL.

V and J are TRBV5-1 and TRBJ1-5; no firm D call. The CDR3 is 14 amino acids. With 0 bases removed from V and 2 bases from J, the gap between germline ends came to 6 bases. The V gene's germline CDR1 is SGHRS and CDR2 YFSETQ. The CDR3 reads CASSLDSGNQPQHF. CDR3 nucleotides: TGCGCCAGCAGCTTGGATTCAGGCAATCAGCCCCAGCATTTT. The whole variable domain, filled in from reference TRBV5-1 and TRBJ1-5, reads KAGVTQTPRYLIKTRGQQVTLSCSPISGHRSVSWYQQTPGQGLQFLFEYFSETQRNKGNFPGRFSGRQFSNSRSEMNVSTLELGDSALYLCASSLDSGNQPQHFGDGTRLSIL.

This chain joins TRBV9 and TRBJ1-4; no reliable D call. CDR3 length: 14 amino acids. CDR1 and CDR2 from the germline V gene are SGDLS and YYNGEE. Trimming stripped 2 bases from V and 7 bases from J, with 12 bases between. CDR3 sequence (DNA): TGTGCCAGCAGCGTCGGCAAGGGAGGTGAAAAACTGTTTTTT. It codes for CASSVGKGGEKLFF. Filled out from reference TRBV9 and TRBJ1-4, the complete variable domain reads DSGVTQTPKHLITATGQRVTLRCSPRSGDLSVYWYQQSLDQGLQFLIQYYNGEERAKGNILERFSAQQFPDLHSELNLSSLELGDSALYFCASSVGKGGEKLFFGSGTQLSVL.

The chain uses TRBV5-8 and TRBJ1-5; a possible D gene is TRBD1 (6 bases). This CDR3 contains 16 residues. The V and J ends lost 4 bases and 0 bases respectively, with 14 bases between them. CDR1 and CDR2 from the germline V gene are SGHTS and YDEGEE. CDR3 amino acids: CASSVGTTYSNQPQHF. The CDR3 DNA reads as TGTGCCAGCAGCGTCGGGACAACCTATAGCAATCAGCCCCAGCATTTT.

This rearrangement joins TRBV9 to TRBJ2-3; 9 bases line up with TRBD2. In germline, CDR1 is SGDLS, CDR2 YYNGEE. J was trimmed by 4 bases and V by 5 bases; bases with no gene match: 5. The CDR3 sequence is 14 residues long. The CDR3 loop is CASSAGGSADTQYF. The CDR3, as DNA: TGTGCCAGCAGTGCGGGGGGGTCAGCAGATACGCAGTATTTT.

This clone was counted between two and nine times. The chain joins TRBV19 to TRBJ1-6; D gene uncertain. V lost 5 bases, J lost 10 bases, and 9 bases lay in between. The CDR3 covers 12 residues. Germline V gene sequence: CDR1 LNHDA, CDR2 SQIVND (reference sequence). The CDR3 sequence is CASSPRLSPLHF. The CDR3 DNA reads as TGTGCCAGTAGTCCAAGACTGTCACCCCTCCACTTT.

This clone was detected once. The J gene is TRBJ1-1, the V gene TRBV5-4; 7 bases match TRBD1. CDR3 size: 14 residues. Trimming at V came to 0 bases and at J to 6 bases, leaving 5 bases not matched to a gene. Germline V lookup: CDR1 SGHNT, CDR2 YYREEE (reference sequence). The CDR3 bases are TGTGCCAGCAGCTTGGCGGGGCAGGGGGCTGAAGCTTTCTTT. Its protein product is CASSLAGQGAEAFF.

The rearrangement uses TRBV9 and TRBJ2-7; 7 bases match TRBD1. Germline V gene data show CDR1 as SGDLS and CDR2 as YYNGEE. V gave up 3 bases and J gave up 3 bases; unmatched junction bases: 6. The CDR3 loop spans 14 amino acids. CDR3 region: CASSDGDSLYEQYF. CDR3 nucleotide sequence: TGTGCCAGCAGCGACGGGGACAGCCTCTACGAGCAGTACTTC.

The CDR3 region is CASSNRGLDTGELFF. In DNA form, the CDR3 reads TGTGCCAGCAGCAATAGGGGGCTGGACACCGGGGAGCTGTTTTTT. The rearrangement uses TRBV7-9 and TRBJ2-2; TRBD1 agrees at 7 bases. There are 15 residues in the CDR3. Germline V gene sequence: CDR1 SEHNR, CDR2 FQNEAQ (reference sequence). V shed 5 bases, J shed 3 bases, and the junction held 6 bases outside the gene matches.

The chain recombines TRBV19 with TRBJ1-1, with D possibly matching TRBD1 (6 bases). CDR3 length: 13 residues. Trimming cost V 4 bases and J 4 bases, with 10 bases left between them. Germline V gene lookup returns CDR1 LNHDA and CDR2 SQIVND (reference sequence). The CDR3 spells CASSRTEGTEAFF. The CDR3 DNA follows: TGTGCCAGTAGTAGGACAGAAGGCACTGAAGCTTTCTTT.

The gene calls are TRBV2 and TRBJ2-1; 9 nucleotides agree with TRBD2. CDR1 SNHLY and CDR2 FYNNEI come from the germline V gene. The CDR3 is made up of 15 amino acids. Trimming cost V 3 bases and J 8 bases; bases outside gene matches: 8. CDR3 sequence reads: CASSDKRGDFDEQFF. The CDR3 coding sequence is TGTGCCAGCAGTGACAAGCGGGGGGACTTCGATGAGCAGTTCTTC.

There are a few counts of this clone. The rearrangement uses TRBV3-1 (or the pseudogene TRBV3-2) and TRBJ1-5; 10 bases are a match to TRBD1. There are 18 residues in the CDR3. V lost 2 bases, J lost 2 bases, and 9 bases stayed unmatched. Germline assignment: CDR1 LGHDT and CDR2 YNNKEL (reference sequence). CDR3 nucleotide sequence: TGTGCCAGCAGCCAAAATAAGACAGGGGGCTTCGGCAATCAGCCCCAGCATTTT. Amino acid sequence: CASSQNKTGGFGNQPQHF.

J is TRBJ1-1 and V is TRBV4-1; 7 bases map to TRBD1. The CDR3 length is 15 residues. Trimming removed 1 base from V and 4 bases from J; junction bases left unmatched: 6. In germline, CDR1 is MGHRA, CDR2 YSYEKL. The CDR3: CASSQAPDRTTEAFF. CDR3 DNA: TGCGCCAGCAGCCAAGCCCCGGACAGGACCACTGAAGCTTTCTTT.

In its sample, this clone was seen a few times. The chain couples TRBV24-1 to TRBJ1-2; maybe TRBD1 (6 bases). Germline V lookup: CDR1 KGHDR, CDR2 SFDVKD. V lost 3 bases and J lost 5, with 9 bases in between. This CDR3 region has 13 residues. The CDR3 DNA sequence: TGTGCCACCAGTGATACCAGGGGATATGGCTACACCTTC. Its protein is CATSDTRGYGYTF.

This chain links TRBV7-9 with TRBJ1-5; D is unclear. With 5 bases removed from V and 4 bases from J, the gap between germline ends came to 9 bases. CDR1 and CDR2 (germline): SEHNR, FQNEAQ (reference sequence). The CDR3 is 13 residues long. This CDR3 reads CASSPALNQPQHF. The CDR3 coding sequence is TGTGCCAGCAGCCCCGCCCTAAATCAGCCCCAGCATTTT.

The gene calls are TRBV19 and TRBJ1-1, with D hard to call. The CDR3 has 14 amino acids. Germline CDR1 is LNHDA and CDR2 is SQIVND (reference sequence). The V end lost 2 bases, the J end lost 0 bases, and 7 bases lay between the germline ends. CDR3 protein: CASSISNMNTEAFF. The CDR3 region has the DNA TGTGCCAGTAGTATAAGTAACATGAACACTGAAGCTTTCTTT.

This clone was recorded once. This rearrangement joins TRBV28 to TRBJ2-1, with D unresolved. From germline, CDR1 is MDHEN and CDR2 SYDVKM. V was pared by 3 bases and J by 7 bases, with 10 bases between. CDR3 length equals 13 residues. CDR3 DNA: TGTGCCAGCAGTTTCGAGAACCGGAATGAGCAGTTCTTC. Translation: CASSFENRNEQFF.

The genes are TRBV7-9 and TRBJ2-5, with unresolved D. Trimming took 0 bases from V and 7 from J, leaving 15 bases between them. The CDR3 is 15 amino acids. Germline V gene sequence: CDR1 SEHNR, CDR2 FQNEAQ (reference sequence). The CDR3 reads CASSLALVALGTQYF. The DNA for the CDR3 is TGTGCCAGCAGCTTAGCGCTAGTGGCATTGGGGACCCAGTACTTC.

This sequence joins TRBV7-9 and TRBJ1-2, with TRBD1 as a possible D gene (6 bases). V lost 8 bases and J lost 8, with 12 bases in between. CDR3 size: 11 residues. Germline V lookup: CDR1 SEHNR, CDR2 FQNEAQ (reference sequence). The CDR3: CASEGGSGYTF. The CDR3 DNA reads TGTGCCAGCGAGGGGGGGAGCGGCTACACCTTC.

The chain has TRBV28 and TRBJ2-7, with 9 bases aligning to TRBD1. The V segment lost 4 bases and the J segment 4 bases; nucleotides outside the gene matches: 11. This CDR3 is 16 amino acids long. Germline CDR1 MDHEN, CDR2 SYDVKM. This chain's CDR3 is CASSSPQTGGFYEQYF. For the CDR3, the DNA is TGTGCCAGCAGTTCCCCTCAAACAGGGGGCTTTTACGAGCAGTACTTC.

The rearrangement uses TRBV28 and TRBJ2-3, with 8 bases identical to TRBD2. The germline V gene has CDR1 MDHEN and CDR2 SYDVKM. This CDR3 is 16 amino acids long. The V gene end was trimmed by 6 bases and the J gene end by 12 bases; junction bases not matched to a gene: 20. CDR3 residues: CASSTHRRSGGSPQYF. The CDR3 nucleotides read TGTGCCAGCAGCACCCACAGGCGCAGCGGGGGCTCCCCTCAGTATTTT.

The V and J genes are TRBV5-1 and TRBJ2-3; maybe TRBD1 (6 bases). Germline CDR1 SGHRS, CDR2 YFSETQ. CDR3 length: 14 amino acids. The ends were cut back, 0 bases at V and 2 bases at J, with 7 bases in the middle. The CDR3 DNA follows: TGCGCCAGCAGCTTGGACAGGGACACAGATACGCAGTATTTT. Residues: CASSLDRDTDTQYF.

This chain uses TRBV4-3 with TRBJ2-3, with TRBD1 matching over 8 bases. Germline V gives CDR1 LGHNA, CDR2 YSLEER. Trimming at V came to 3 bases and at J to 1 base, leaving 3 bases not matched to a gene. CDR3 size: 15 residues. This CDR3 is CASSQTGVGTDTQYF. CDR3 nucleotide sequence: TGCGCCAGCAGCCAGACAGGGGTGGGCACAGATACGCAGTATTTT.

The chain's CDR3 is CASSLGTVKETQYF. The CDR3 DNA follows: TGTGCCAGCTCACTTGGGACAGTAAAAGAGACCCAGTACTTC. V gene TRBV18 combines with J gene TRBJ2-5; 7 bases align to TRBD1. Germline CDR1 reads KGHSH; CDR2 reads LQKENI. The V and J ends lost 4 bases and 3 bases, in that order; junction bases with no gene match: 5. This CDR3 region has 14 residues.

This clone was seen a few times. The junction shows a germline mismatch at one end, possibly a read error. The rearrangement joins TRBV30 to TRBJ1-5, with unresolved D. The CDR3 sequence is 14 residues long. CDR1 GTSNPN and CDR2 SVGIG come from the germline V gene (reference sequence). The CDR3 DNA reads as TGTGCCTGGAGTGCGCAGAGTAGCTATCAGCCCCAGCATTTT. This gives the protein CAWSAQSSYQPQHF.

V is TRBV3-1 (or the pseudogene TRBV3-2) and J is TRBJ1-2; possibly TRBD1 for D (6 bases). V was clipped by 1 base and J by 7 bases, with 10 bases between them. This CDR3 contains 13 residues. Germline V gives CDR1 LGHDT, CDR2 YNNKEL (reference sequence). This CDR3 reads CASSQGGRGGYTF. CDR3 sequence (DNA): TGTGCCAGCAGCCAAGGCGGCAGGGGTGGCTACACCTTC.

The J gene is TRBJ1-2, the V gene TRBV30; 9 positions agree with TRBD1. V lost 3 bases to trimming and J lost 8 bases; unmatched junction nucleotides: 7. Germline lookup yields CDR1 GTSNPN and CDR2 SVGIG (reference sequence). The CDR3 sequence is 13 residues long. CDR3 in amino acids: CAWSAQGAGGYTF. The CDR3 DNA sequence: TGTGCCTGGAGCGCACAGGGGGCAGGCGGCTACACCTTC.

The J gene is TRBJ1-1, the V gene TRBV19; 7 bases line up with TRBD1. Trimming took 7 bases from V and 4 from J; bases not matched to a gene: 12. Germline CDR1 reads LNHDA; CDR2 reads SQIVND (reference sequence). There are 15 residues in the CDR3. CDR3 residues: CASKILTGMGTEAFF. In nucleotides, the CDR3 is TGTGCCAGTAAGATCTTGACAGGGATGGGCACTGAAGCTTTCTTT.

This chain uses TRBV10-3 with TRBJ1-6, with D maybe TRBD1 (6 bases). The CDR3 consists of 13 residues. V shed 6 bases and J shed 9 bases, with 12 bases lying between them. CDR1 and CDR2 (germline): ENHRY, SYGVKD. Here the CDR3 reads CAISTEGVSPLHF. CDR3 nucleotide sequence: TGTGCCATCAGCACTGAGGGGGTTTCACCCCTCCACTTT.

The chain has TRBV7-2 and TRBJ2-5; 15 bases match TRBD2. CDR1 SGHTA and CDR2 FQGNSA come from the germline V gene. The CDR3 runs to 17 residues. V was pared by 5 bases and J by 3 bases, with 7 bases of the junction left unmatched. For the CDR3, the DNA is TGTGCCAGCAGCGCCCGGACTAGCGGGGGGGCGGAAGAGACCCAGTACTTC. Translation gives CASSARTSGGAEETQYF.